The 27 T cell receptor beta chains presented below share a single source sample, sequenced in a study of post-analysis software for immune sequencing data. General study results and limits: Four to six TRBV segments appeared more often in patients than in controls, and TRBV5-6, TRBV5-1 and TRBV20-1 were among these.

Unique molecular identifiers were carried by the TCR beta cDNA libraries. MiXCR, run by TCRdb on the PCR reads, gives a single entry per CDR3 protein. This sample has almost 700,000 distinct CDR3 sequences; roughly three fifths occur once, and the top ten carry over 9%. These receptors have no identified antigens. The sequenced sample consisted of blood. These receptors all come from a girl aged 2-10 years with multiple sclerosis.

The chain combines TRBV6-5 with TRBJ2-7; 13 nucleotides line up with TRBD2. CDR1 is MNHEY, CDR2 SVGAGI, per germline. The CDR3 length is 16 residues. The V gene end was trimmed by 4 bases and the J gene end by 5 bases; junction bases not matched to a gene: 8. CDR3 nucleotide sequence: TGTGCCAGCAGTTCTACGACTAGCGGGAGGTCCCACGAGCAGTACTTC. It codes for CASSSTTSGRSHEQYF.

The V call is TRBV20-1, the J call TRBJ2-3, with D tentatively TRBD1 (6 bases). CDR3 length equals 15 residues. V lost 6 bases and J 2 bases, leaving 18 bases between the germline ends. Germline lookup yields CDR1 DFQATT and CDR2 SNEGSKA (reference sequence). As DNA, the CDR3 is TGCAGTGCCAGGGGTCGGCCGTCGAACACAGATACGCAGTATTTT. This sequence encodes CSARGRPSNTDTQYF.

Worth noting for this clonotype: Since no conserved phenylalanine or tryptophan closes the CDR3, a read error is the likely cause. Because the CDR3's place on the DNA is in doubt, the DNA is left out and the CDR3 is given as listed by TCRdb. CDR3 sequence: CASSLGQGINC. The rearrangement links TRBV12-3 or TRBV12-4 to TRBJ2-4; the table gives TRBD1 as D, unverified against the DNA. The CDR3 comprises 11 residues, both ends counted.

This rearrangement joins TRBV7-9 to TRBJ2-3; 7 nucleotides line up with TRBD1. The CDR3 has 16 amino acids. V dropped 5 bases and J dropped 6; count of bases not matched to a gene: 14. CDR1 and CDR2 from the germline V gene are SEHNR and FQNEAQ (reference sequence). CDR3 amino acids: CASSEATGNPPDTQYF. CDR3 bases: TGTGCCAGCAGCGAAGCGACAGGGAACCCCCCGGATACGCAGTATTTT.

The chain carries TRBV20-1 and TRBJ2-3, with D possibly matching TRBD2 (6 bases). The CDR3 is 16 amino acids. CDR1 and CDR2 (germline): DFQATT, SNEGSKA (reference sequence). Trimming took off 0 bases at V and 2 bases at J, with 15 bases between the two ends. The chain's CDR3 is CSARETWRGSTDTQYF. The CDR3 DNA sequence: TGCAGTGCTAGAGAAACATGGAGGGGATCCACAGATACGCAGTATTTT.

The V call is TRBV5-5, the J call TRBJ1-1; no clear D gene. The CDR3 covers 13 residues. Trimming took off 2 bases at V and 5 bases at J, with 10 bases between the two ends. CDR1 SGHKS and CDR2 YYEKEE come from the germline V gene (reference sequence). The CDR3 protein is CASSFSSATEAFF. The CDR3 nucleotides are TGTGCCAGCAGCTTTTCCTCGGCAACTGAAGCTTTCTTT.

The rearrangement joins TRBV12-3 or TRBV12-4 to TRBJ1-2; no clear D. The CDR3 sequence is 14 residues long. With 5 bases removed from V and 5 bases from J, the gap between germline ends came to 15 bases. For the CDR3, the DNA is TGTGCCAGCAGTCCGGAGGGTTTCTATTATGGCTACACCTTC. Its protein product is CASSPEGFYYGYTF.

The chain is built from TRBV5-1 and TRBJ2-2; no firm D call. Trimming cost V 0 bases and J 6 bases, with 0 bases left between them. The CDR3 sequence is 11 residues long. Germline V gene sequence: CDR1 SGHRS, CDR2 YFSETQ. In DNA, the CDR3 is TGCGCCAGCAGCTTGGCCGGGGAGCTGTTTTTT. Encoded protein: CASSLAGELFF.

The chain joins TRBV5-5 to TRBJ2-7; 7 nucleotides match TRBD1. The CDR3 consists of 14 residues. From germline, CDR1 is SGHKS and CDR2 YYEKEE (reference sequence). V lost 1 base, J lost 6 bases, and 7 bases stayed unmatched. The CDR3 here is CASSLPGGSGEQYF. DNA of the CDR3: TGTGCCAGCAGCTTGCCAGGGGGTTCGGGCGAGCAGTACTTC.

The V gene is TRBV7-2, the J gene TRBJ2-1; tentative D call: TRBD1 (5 bases). Trimming pared 1 base from V and 4 bases from J, leaving 8 bases between. Germline V gives CDR1 SGHTA, CDR2 FQGNSA. CDR3 length: 14 amino acids. The CDR3 here is CASSLEGLYNEQFF. The CDR3 DNA is TGTGCCAGCAGCTTAGAGGGGCTTTACAATGAGCAGTTCTTC.

The chain has TRBV25-1 and TRBJ2-7; TRBD2 is a possible D gene (5 bases). CDR1 and CDR2 from the germline V gene are MGHDK and SYGVNS. CDR3 length: 15 amino acids. Deletions cut 4 bases from V and 2 bases from J, with 15 bases between. CDR3: CASSGRGRGTYEQYF. The CDR3 DNA is TGTGCCAGCAGTGGAAGAGGCCGGGGTACCTACGAGCAGTACTTC.

This chain links TRBV12-3 or TRBV12-4 with TRBJ2-5; 9 bases are a match to TRBD2. Matching the DNA end better, TRBJ2-7 makes the J call doubtful. The CDR3 is 15 residues long. For the CDR3, the DNA is TGTGCCAGCAGTTACGCGGGAGGGCCGTCCACCGAGCAGTACTTC. Amino acid sequence: CASSYAGGPSTEQYF.

This clonotype was recorded a few times. The junction departs from germline at one end; a sequencing error may be responsible. This chain joins TRBV7-7 and TRBJ2-5, with D perhaps TRBD1 or TRBD2 (5 bases each). CDR1 SSHAT and CDR2 FNYEAQ come from the germline V gene (reference sequence). The CDR3 has 15 amino acids. The CDR3 is CASSLVTGPQETQYF. The CDR3 nucleotides read TGTGCTAGCAGCTTAGTCACGGGACCCCAAGAGACCCAGTACTTC.

The chain recombines TRBV5-1 with TRBJ2-7; 7 bases map to TRBD1. CDR3 length: 15 residues. The V segment lost 1 base and the J segment 4 bases; nucleotides outside the gene matches: 8. CDR1 and CDR2 from the germline V gene are SGHRS and YFSETQ. CDR3 nucleotide sequence: TGCGCCAGCAGCTTGTCCAGGGGGAGTTATTACGAGCAGTACTTC. It is translated as CASSLSRGSYYEQYF.

This clonotype was counted a few times. The chain joins TRBV9 to TRBJ1-2; TRBD1 might be the D (5 bases). The V gene lost 3 bases and the J gene lost 4 bases, with 19 bases spanning the gap. CDR1 is SGDLS, CDR2 YYNGEE, per germline. The CDR3 has 16 amino acids. Written as DNA, the CDR3 is TGTGCCAGCAGCGCACACGTCGGAGGGGCCCTCTATGGCTACACCTTC. It encodes CASSAHVGGALYGYTF.

The table lists this clonotype with a few counts. The rearrangement uses TRBV29-1 and TRBJ1-4; perhaps TRBD1 as D (5 bases). The CDR3 loop spans 15 amino acids. Per germline, CDR1 SQVTM and CDR2 ANQGSEA. V was pared by 5 bases and J by 0 bases, with 13 bases between. This chain's CDR3 is CSVRFQDTTNEKLFF. The CDR3 DNA sequence: TGCAGCGTTAGGTTCCAGGACACAACTAATGAAAAACTGTTTTTT.

The gene calls are TRBV12-3 or TRBV12-4 and TRBJ2-3; D call uncertain. The length of the CDR3 is 13 residues. V was cut by 6 bases and J by 2 bases, with 9 bases left in between. In DNA form, the CDR3 reads TGTGCCAGCAGCACCTCTCCCACAGATACGCAGTATTTT. Translating it yields CASSTSPTDTQYF.

The chain recombines TRBV2 with TRBJ2-3; no clear D gene. CDR1 and CDR2 (germline): SNHLY, FYNNEI. The CDR3 runs to 16 residues. With 0 bases removed from V and 0 bases from J, the gap between germline ends came to 10 bases. CDR3 bases: TGTGCCAGCAGTGAAGCACCCGAGTATAGCACAGATACGCAGTATTTT. The encoded protein is CASSEAPEYSTDTQYF.

V and J are TRBV18 and TRBJ2-7, with 12 bases matching TRBD1. This CDR3 spans 15 amino acids. V gave up 3 bases and J gave up 5 bases; unmatched junction bases: 5. The germline V gene has CDR1 KGHSH and CDR2 LQKENI. The CDR3 DNA follows: TGTGCCAGCTCACCGGGGGACAGGGGGCAGAACGAGCAGTACTTC. Its translation: CASSPGDRGQNEQYF.

This clonotype came up a few times. The chain uses TRBV7-2 and TRBJ1-2, with D possibly matching TRBD1 (5 bases). The CDR3 loop spans 13 amino acids. The ends were cut back, 3 bases at V and 3 bases at J, with 8 bases in the middle. The germline CDR1 and CDR2 sequences are SGHTA and FQGNSA. The CDR3 coding sequence is TGTGCCAGCAGCTTTAGCAGGGACTATGGCTACACCTTC. Its translation is CASSFSRDYGYTF.

The chain carries TRBV6-6 and TRBJ2-5; TRBD2 matches at 15 bases. The germline gives CDR1 MNHNY, CDR2 SVGAGI (reference sequence). Unmatched junction bases numbered 5, after V lost 6 bases and J lost 3 bases. CDR3 length: 16 residues. CDR3 sequence (DNA): TGTGCCAGCAGCCCCGGACTAGCGGGAGGGAAAGAGACCCAGTACTTC. It translates to CASSPGLAGGKETQYF.

This clonotype has more than one count but fewer than ten. This chain connects TRBV12-3 or TRBV12-4 to TRBJ2-1; 7 bases align to TRBD1. This CDR3 is 13 amino acids long. V was pared by 3 bases and J by 9 bases, with 5 bases of the junction left unmatched. The DNA for the CDR3 is TGTGCCAGCAGTTTCCGGGACAGCGGTGAGCAGTTCTTC. This gives the protein CASSFRDSGEQFF.

DNA of the CDR3: TGCAGCGCCAAGGACGGAACGGATTCACCCCTCCACTTT. Its protein is CSAKDGTDSPLHF. The rearrangement uses TRBV29-1 and TRBJ1-6; D gene unclear. Germline-derived CDR1 and CDR2 are SQVTM and ANQGSEA. The CDR3 runs to 13 residues. Between the trimmed V and J ends, which lost 7 bases and 8 bases, there was a span of 15 bases.

The chain uses TRBV7-2 and TRBJ2-3; D is undetermined. The CDR3 length is 11 residues. V gave up 1 base and J gave up 12 bases, with 8 bases separating them. Germline values: CDR1 SGHTA, CDR2 FQGNSA. The CDR3 sequence: CASSLGGYQYF. In DNA, the CDR3 is TGTGCCAGCAGCTTAGGAGGATATCAGTATTTT.

J is TRBJ2-7 and V is TRBV5-1; perhaps TRBD2 as D (5 bases). This CDR3 is built from 14 residues. Trimming stripped 2 bases from V and 7 bases from J, with 16 bases between. CDR1 and CDR2 from the germline V gene are SGHRS and YFSETQ. Here the CDR3 DNA reads TGCGCCAGCAGCTTCGGCCTCGGTTCGGGGGAGCAGTACTTC. As protein: CASSFGLGSGEQYF.

The V and J genes are TRBV7-9 and TRBJ2-5, with 10 bases fitting TRBD2. J lost 2 bases, V lost 2 bases, and 8 bases had no gene match. CDR3 size: 17 residues. Germline V gene sequence: CDR1 SEHNR, CDR2 FQNEAQ (reference sequence). CDR3 bases: TGTGCCAGCAGCTTACTCCATAAGCGGGAGGGACAAGAGACCCAGTACTTC. It is translated as CASSLLHKREGQETQYF. Combining the CDR3 with reference TRBV7-9 and TRBJ2-5 gives the whole variable domain DTGVSQNPRHKITKRGQNVTFRCDPISEHNRLYWYRQTLGQGPEFLTYFQNEAQLEKSRLLSDRFSAERPKGSFSTLEIQRTEQGDSAMYLCASSLLHKREGQETQYFGPGTRLLVL.

CDR3 nucleotides: TGCAGTGCTAGGACGATACGGGGCGAACAAGAGACCCAGTACTTC. This translates into CSARTIRGEQETQYF. V usage is TRBV20-1 and J usage is TRBJ2-5; tentatively, D is TRBD1 or TRBD2 (5 bases each). Germline CDR1 is DFQATT and CDR2 is SNEGSKA (reference sequence). The CDR3 is made up of 15 amino acids. Trimming took 3 bases from V and 2 from J, leaving 16 bases between them.